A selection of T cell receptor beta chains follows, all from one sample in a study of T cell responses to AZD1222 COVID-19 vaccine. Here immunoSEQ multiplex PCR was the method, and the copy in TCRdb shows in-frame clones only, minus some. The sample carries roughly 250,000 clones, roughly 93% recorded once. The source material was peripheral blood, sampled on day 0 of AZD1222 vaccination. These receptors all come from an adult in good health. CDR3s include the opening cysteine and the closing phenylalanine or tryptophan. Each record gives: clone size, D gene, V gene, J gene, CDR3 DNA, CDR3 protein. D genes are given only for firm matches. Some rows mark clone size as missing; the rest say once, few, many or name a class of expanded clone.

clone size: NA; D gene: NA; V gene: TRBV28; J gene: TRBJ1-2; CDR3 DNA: TGTGCCAGCAGTCTAGGGGGAGATGGCTACACCTTC; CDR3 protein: CASSLGGDGYTF
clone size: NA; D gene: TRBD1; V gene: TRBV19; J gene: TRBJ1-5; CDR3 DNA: TGTGCCAGTAGTATAGGTGGACAGGACCAGCCCCAGCATTTT; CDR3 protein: CASSIGGQDQPQHF
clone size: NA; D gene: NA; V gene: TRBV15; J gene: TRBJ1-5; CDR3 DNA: TGTGCCACCAGCAGAAGTATTCAGCCCCAGCATTTT; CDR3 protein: CATSRSIQPQHF
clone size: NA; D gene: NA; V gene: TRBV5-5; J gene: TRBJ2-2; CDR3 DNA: TGTGCCAGCAGCGGAACCGGGACTGGAGCCGGGGAGCTGTTTTTT; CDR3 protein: CASSGTGTGAGELFF
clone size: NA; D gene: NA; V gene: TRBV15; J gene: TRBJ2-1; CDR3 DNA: TGTGCCACCAGTCATCCCCGATATGAGCAGTTCTTC; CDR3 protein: CATSHPRYEQFF
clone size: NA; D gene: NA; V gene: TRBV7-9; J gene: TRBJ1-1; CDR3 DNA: TGTGCCAGCAGCTTAGACGGGACCTCGAACACTGAAGCTTTCTTT; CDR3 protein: CASSLDGTSNTEAFF
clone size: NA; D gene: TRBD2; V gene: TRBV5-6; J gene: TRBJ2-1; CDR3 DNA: TGTGCCAGCAGGCCTAGCGGGGCCTCCTACAATGAGCAGTTCTTC; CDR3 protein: CASRPSGASYNEQFF
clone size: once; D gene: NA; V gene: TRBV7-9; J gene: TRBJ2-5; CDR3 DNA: TGTGCCAGCAGCTTAGCGGGCAGGGCAGAGACCCAGTACTTC; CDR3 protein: CASSLAGRAETQYF
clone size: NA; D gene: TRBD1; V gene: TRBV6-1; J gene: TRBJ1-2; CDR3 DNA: TGTGCCAGCAGTGACCGGGACAGAGATGGCTGCACCTTC; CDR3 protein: CASSDRDRDGCTF
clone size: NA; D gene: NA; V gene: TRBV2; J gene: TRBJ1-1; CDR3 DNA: TGTGCCAGCAATCGGGAACGGAACACTGAAGCTTTCTTT; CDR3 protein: CASNRERNTEAFF
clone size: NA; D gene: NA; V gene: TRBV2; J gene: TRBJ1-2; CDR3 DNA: TGTGCCAGCAGTGAAGCGCAAAGGGCTCCCCACTATGGCTACACCTTC; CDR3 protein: CASSEAQRAPHYGYTF
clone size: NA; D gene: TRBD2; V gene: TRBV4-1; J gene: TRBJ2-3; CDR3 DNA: TGCGCCAGCAGCCAAGAGTGGCCTAGCGGGGGGGCCGTAGATACGCAGTATTTT; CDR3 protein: CASSQEWPSGGAVDTQYF
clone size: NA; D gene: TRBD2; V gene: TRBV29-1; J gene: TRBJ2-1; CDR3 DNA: TGCAGCGTAATGACTAGCGGGGGGGTGGTCAATGAGCAGTTCTTC; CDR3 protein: CSVMTSGGVVNEQFF
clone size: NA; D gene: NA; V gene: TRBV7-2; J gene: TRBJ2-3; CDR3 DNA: TGTGCCAGCACCCGCCGGTTGCCGGGGACAGATACGCAGTATTTT; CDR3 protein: CASTRRLPGTDTQYF
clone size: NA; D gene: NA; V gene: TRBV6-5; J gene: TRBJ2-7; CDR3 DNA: TGTGCCAGCAGTTTAGGGGGCGGGAGGTTCGAGCAGTACTTC; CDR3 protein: CASSLGGGRFEQYF
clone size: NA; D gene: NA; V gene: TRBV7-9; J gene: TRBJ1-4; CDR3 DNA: TGTGCCAGCAGCTCCCGGGTAGGGGAAAAACTGTTTTTT; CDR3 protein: CASSSRVGEKLFF
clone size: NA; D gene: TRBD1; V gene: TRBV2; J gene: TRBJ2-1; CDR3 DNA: TGTGCCAGCACCCCACAGGGGAGTGAGCAGTTCTTC; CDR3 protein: CASTPQGSEQFF
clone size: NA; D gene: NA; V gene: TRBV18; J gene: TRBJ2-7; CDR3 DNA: TGTGCCAGCTCCCCTAATACAGTGGCCTACGAGCAGTACTTC; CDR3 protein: CASSPNTVAYEQYF
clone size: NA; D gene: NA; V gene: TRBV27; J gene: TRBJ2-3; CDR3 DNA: TGTGCCAGCAGTACGGACGTGAGAGATACGCAGTATTTT; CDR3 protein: CASSTDVRDTQYF
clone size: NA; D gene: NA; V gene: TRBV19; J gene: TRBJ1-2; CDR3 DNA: TGTGCCAGTAGCTTTGATCCAGACTATGGCTACACCTTC; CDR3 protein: CASSFDPDYGYTF
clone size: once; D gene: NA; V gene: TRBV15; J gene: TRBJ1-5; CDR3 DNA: TGTGCCACCAGCAGAGGAGGAGGTCGTCAGCCCCAGCATTTT; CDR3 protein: CATSRGGGRQPQHF
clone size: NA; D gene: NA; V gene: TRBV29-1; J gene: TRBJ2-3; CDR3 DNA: TGCCCGTCCCCGGGGGCGCATACGCAGTATTTT; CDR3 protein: CPSPGAHTQYF
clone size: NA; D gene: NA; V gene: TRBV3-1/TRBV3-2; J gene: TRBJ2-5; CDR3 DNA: TGTGCCAGCAGCCCGCGGGGCTTAGGAAGGGAGACCCAGTACTTC; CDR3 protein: CASSPRGLGRETQYF
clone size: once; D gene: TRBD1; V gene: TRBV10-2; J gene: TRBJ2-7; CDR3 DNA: TGCGCCAGCAGTGACGGACAGGGTCTATCCTACGAGCAGTACTTC; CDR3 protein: CASSDGQGLSYEQYF
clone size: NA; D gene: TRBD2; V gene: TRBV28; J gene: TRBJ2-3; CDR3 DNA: TGTGCCAGCAGTTCGGTGGAGACTAGCGGGAGGACAGATACGCAGTATTTT; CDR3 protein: CASSSVETSGRTDTQYF
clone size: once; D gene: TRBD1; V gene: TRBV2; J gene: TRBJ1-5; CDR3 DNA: TGTGCCAGCAGCGAGGGACAGCCGAATCAGCCCCAGCATTTT; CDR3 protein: CASSEGQPNQPQHF
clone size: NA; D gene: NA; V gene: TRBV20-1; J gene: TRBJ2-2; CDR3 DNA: TGCAGTGCTAGTCACCCCAGGGATGGCGGGGAGCTGTTTTTT; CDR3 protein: CSASHPRDGGELFF
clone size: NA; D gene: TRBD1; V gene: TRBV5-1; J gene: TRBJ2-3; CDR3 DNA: TGCGCCAGCAGCGCTGGGGACAGGGGGGGAGATACGCAGTATTTT; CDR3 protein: CASSAGDRGGDTQYF
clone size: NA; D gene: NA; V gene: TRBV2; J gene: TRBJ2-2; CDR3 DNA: TGTGCCAGCAGTGAAATCCAGGGAGCCGGGGAGCTGTTTTTT; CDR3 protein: CASSEIQGAGELFF
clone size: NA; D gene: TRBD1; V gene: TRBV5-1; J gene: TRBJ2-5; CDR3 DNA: TGCGCCAGCAGCCTCGGGACAGGAATACAAGAGACCCAGTACTTC; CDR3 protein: CASSLGTGIQETQYF
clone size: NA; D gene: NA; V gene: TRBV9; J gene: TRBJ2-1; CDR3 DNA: TGTGCCAGCAGCGTAGGGGTGCTAGCCAGGAGTGACGGGCAGTTCTTC; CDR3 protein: CASSVGVLARSDGQFF
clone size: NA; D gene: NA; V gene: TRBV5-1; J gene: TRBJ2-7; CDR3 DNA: TGCGCCAGCAGCTGGGGGGGCAGTCCCGGCGAGCAGTACTTC; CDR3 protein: CASSWGGSPGEQYF
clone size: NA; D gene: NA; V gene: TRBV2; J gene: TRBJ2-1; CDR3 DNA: TGTGCCAGCAGTGAAGATTTGGGGAATGAGCAGTTCTTC; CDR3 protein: CASSEDLGNEQFF
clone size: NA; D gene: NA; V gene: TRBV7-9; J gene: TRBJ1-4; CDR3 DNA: TGTGCCAGCACCTGGACGGCAACTAATGAAAAACTGTTTTTT; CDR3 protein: CASTWTATNEKLFF
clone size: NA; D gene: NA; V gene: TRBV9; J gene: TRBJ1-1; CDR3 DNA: TGTGCCAGCAGCGCCCTCCACGGGGGGCGGCAGAACACTGAAGCTTTCTTT; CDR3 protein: CASSALHGGRQNTEAFF
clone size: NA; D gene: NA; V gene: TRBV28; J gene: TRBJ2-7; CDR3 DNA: TGTGCCAGCAGCCTCCAAGGGGGGCGCTTCTACGAGCAGTACTTC; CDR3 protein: CASSLQGGRFYEQYF
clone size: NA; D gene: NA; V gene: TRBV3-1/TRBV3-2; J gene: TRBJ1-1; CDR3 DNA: TGTGCCAGCAGCTCGTACAGGTCGGGGAACACTGAAGCTTTCTTT; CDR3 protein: CASSSYRSGNTEAFF
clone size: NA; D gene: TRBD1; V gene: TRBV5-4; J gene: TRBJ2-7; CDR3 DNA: TGTGCCAGCAGGAGCGGACAGGGAACCTACGAGCAGTACTTC; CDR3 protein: CASRSGQGTYEQYF
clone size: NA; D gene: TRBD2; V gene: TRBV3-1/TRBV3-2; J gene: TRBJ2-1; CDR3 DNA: TGTGCCAGCAGCCCCGGGGGGGCCTACAATGAGCAGTTCTTC; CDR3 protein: CASSPGGAYNEQFF
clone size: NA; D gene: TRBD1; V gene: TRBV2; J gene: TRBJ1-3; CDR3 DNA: TGTGCCAGCAGTGGACAGGGGGGCCGGGACACCATATATTTT; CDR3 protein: CASSGQGGRDTIYF
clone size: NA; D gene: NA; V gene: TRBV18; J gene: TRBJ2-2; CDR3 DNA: TGTGCCAGCTCCCCAGGGGCCACGAACACCGGGGAGCTGTTTTTT; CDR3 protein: CASSPGATNTGELFF
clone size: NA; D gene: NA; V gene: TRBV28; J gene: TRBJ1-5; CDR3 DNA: TGTGCCAGCAGTTTAGTGGGGGCCCAGCATTTT; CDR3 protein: CASSLVGAQHF
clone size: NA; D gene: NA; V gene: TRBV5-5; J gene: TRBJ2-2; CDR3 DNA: TGTGCCAGCAGCTTGGTAGCCGGAGGTTTAGGGGACACCGGGGAGCTGTTTTTT; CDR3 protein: CASSLVAGGLGDTGELFF
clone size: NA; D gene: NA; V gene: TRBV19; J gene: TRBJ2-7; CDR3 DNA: TGTGCCAGTACTCCCCGGGGGAGTTACGAGCAGTACTTC; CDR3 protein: CASTPRGSYEQYF
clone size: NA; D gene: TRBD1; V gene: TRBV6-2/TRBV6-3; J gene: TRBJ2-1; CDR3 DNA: TGTGCCAGCAGTTGGGGGACAGGGGTCTGGAATGAGCAGTTCTTC; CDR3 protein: CASSWGTGVWNEQFF
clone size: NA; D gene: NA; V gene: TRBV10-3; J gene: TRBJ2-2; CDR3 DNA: TGTGCCATCAGTCAGGGCACCGGGGAGCTGTTTTTT; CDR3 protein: CAISQGTGELFF
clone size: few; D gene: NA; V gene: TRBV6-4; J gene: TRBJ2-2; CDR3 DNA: TGTGCCAGCAGTGACTCGGTTCCCGGGGAGCTGTTTTTT; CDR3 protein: CASSDSVPGELFF
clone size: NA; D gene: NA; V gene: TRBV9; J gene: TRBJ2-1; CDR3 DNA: TGTGCCAGCAGCTCCGGGGCCAGTTACAATGAGCAGTTCTTC; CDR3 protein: CASSSGASYNEQFF
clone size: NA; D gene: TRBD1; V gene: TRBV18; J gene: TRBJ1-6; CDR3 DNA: TGTGCCAGCTCACAAGACAGGGTGAATTCACCCCTCCACTTT; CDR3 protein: CASSQDRVNSPLHF
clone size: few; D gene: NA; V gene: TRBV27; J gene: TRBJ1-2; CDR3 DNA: TGTGCCAGCAGTTTACCCGACCCAGGGGGCTACACCTTC; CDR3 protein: CASSLPDPGGYTF
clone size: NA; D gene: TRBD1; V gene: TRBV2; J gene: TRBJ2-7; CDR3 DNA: TGTGCCAGCAGTCCCGGGACAGGGGGGGCCGAGCAGTACTTC; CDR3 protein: CASSPGTGGAEQYF
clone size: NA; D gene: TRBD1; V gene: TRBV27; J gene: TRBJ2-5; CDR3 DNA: TGTGCCAGCAGTCCTCATCGACAGGGGTTTCAAGAGACCCAGTACTTC; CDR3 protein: CASSPHRQGFQETQYF
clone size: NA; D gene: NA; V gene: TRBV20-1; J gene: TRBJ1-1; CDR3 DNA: TGCAGTGGTGAAGCGAACACTGAAGCTTTCTTT; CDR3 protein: CSGEANTEAFF
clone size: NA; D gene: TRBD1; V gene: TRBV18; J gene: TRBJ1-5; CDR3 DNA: TGTGCCAGCTCAGACAAAGGACAGGGGCTTCATAGCAATCAGCCCCAGCATTTT; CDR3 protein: CASSDKGQGLHSNQPQHF
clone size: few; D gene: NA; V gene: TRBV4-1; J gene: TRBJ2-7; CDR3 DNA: TGCGCCAGCAGCCAGACTGGGCTGGGGTCCTACGAGCAGTACTTC; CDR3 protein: CASSQTGLGSYEQYF